This T cell receptor (beta chain) emerged from a study of CD8+CD57+ T cells in acquired aplastic anemia. As for the study in general: Each DNA sample taken from sorted CD4+ and CD8+ cells came to about 3.4 ug on average.

V was clipped by 0 bases and J by 7 bases; unmatched bases: 5. The CDR3 consists of 15 residues. Germline V gene data show CDR1 as SGDLS and CDR2 as YYNGEE. Study observations and caveats: Some 31 shared CD8+ CDR3s appeared highly expressed within patients' immunodominant clones. Significance was not reached for CD8+ Simpson's diversity between patients and controls.

CDR3 and TCR beta VDJ profiling relied on genomic DNA as the template. TCRdb re-analysed the reads in MiXCR, keeping a single row per CDR3 protein. Of over 250,000 distinct CDR3 sequences listed, 45% to 65% were seen once; the top ten hold under 1.5%. By flow cytometry, patients selected for sequencing had shown an expansion of CD8+CD57+ cells. Untreated patients provided the blood samples, with no therapy given before sampling. As to this clonotype: Its cognate antigen is unknown.

The sequence was obtained from a human donor with aplastic anemia. Specimen: sorted CD4+, CD8+, or CD8+CD57+ T cells (not recorded which) from PBMCs. The rearrangement joins TRBV9 to TRBJ2-1; 9 bases align to TRBD1. This chain's CDR3 is CASSVATGTGNEQFF. CDR3 DNA: TGTGCCAGCAGCGTAGCCACCGGGACAGGGAATGAGCAGTTCTTC. The variable domain in full, with the rest retrieved from reference TRBV9 and TRBJ2-1, is DSGVTQTPKHLITATGQRVTLRCSPRSGDLSVYWYQQSLDQGLQFLIQYYNGEERAKGNILERFSAQQFPDLHSELNLSSLELGDSALYFCASSVATGTGNEQFFGPGTRLTVL.